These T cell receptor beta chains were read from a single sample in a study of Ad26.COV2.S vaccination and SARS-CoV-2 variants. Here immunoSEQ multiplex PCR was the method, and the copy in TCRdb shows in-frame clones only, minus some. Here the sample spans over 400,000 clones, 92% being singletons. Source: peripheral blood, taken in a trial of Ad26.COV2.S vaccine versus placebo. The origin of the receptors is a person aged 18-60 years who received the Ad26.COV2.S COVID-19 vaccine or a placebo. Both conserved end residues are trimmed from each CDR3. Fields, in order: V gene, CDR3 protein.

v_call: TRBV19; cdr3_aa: ASSVDRAFNQPQH
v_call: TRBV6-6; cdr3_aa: ASSPVDRGPRNYGYT
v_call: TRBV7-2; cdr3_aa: ASSPRLAGGYEQY
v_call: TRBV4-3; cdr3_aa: ASSQGTVTYEQY
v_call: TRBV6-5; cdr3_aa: ASGRQGAAYYGYT
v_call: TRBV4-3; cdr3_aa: ASSQDRRLNTEAF
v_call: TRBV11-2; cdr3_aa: ASSQRGRETQY
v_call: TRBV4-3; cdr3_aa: ASSQTDRVEYAQY
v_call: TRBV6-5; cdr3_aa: ASSYRGQVLGYT
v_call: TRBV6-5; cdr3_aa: ASSYSGGAGGYT
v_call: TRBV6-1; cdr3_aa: ASSEDGTNVYNEQF
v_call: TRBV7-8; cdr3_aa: ASSLFVMGQLLTIYGYT
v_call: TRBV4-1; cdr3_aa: ASSQVDGGWEQY
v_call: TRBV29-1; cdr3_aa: SVLRTSGYTGELF
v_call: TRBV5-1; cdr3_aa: ASRPPRQETQY
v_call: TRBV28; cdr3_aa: ASIGRDYNSPLH
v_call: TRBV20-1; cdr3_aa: SASEAALYEQY
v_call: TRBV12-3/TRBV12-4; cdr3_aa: ASSLTGPGGYT
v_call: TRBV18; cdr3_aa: ASLQLENTEAF
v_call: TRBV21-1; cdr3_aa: ASSKRGRGTSGSPLH
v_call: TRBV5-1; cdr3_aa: ASSLEDPGTDTQY
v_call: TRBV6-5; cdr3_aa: ASSYRGNTGELF
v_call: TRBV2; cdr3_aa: ASSEGTAQETQY
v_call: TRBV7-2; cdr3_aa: ASSLTPASSSYNEQF
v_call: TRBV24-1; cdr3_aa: ATSQGQFYGYT
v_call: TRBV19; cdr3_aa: ASSGLAGIETQY
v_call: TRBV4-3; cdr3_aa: ASSQNHDLMHGYT
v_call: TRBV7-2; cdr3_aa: ANSQRGQRNTEAF
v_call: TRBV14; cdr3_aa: ASSSLGGWFTEAF
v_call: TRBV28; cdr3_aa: ASSSQSTGAGNTIY
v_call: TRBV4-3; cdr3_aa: ASSQKDRATEAF
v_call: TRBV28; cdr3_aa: ASSLWLQGRQPQH
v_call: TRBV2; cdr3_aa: ASNSNPRMGAF
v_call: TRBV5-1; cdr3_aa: ASRTLATDTQY
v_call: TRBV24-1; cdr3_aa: ATSIPTNGEETQY
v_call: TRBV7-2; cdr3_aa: ASSPRGGQGYDEQF
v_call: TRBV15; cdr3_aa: ATSLGLTTSTDTQY
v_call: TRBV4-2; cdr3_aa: ASSQDGAGGGHPNTGELF
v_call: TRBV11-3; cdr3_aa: ASSWTGGSPLH
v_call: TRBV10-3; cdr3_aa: AISRGAGGELF
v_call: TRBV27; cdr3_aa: ASSPAPGQGSGNYGYT
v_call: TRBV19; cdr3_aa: ASSSKRIQETQY